The clone carrying this T cell receptor (beta chain) was recorded at least ten times. A junction end diverges from the germline sequence, so it may reflect a read error. This sample was taken from a study of read filtering for tumor transcriptome and immune sequencing. In germline, CDR1 is SQVTM, CDR2 ANQGSEA. This CDR3 is 9 amino acids long. The library was built from roughly 400 ng RNA with molecular barcoded adaptors for alpha/delta and beta/gamma chains. TCRdb re-called the reads through MiXCR, storing one row per CDR3 protein. The data hold about 24,000 distinct CDR3 sequences, with about 20% observed a single time.

V usage is TRBV29-1 and J usage is TRBJ1-2, with TRBD1 matching over 8 bases. This sequence originates from a donor at least 40 years old with multiple myeloma. The sequenced sample was a population of CD138-negative cells sorted from bone marrow. CDR3 amino acids: CSVGQTGAF. The CDR3 bases are TGCAGCGTGGGCCAGACAGGGGCCTTC.